The present entry profiles one T cell receptor beta chain with its context. Its antigen is unknown. V shed 3 bases and J 4 bases; nucleotides not matched to a gene: 2. Germline V gives CDR1 ENHRY, CDR2 SYGVKD. The CDR3 extends over 13 amino acids. The data were obtained in a study of CD8 T cells in ankylosing spondylitis. Study-wide results and caveats: Within matched ankylosing spondylitis synovial fluid, disease-linked clones were reportedly significantly enriched. About 8 highly homologous variants made up a TCR beta motif, and this motif appeared characteristic of ankylosing spondylitis blood. A CD8+ phenotype characterized the disease-linked clones, which were relatively rare in peripheral blood. A number of the motif variants had already been described in reactive arthritis synovial fluid and blood.

Construction of TCR beta libraries was performed using quantitative 5'-RACE with molecular barcodes. MiXCR, run by TCRdb on the 5' RACE reads, gives a single entry per CDR3 protein. The table shows fewer than 400,000 distinct CDR3 sequences, with 7.5% to 9% occurring only once. The receptor comes from a male donor with ankylosing spondylitis. Material for sequencing was blood, either unsorted or a sorted T cell fraction (not recorded which). The chain joins TRBV10-3 to TRBJ1-1; 7 bases are a match to TRBD1. The CDR3 loop is CAISEQGTTEAFF. As DNA, the CDR3 is TGTGCCATCAGTGAACAGGGGACCACTGAAGCTTTCTTT.